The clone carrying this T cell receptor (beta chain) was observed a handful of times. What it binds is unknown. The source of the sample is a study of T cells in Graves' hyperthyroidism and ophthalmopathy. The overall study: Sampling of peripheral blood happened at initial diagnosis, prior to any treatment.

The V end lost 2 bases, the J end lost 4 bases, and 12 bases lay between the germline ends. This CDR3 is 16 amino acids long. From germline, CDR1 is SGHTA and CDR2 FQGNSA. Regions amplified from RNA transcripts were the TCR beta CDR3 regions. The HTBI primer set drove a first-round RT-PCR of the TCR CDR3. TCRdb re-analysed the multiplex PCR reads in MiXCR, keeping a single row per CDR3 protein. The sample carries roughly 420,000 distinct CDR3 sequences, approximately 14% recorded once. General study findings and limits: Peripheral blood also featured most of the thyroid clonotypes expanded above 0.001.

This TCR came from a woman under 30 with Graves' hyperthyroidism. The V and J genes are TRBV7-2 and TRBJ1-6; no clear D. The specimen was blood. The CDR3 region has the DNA TGTGCCAGCAGCTTATCTCGCCGCGCGTATAATTCACCCCTCCACTTT. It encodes CASSLSRRAYNSPLHF.